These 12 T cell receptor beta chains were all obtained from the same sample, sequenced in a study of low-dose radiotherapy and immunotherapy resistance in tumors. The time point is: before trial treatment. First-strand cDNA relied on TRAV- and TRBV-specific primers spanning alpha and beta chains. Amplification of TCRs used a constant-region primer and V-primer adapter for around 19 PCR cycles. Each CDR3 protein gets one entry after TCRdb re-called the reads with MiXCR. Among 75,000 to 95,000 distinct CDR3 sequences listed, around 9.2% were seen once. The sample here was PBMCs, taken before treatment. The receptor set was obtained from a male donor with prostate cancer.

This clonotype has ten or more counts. CDR3 region: CASSPGLAIEYEQYF. The DNA for the CDR3 is TGTGCCAGCAGCCCGGGACTAGCGATAGAATACGAGCAGTACTTC. V gene TRBV5-4 combines with J gene TRBJ2-7, with TRBD2 identical over 10 bases. CDR3 length: 15 amino acids. Per germline, CDR1 SGHNT and CDR2 YYREEE (reference sequence). Trimming removed 4 bases from V and 4 bases from J; junction bases left unmatched: 8. Supplemented by reference TRBV5-4 and TRBJ2-7, the full variable domain reads ETGVTQSPTHLIKTRGQQVTLRCSSQSGHNTVSWYQQALGQGPQFIFQYYREEENGRGNFPPRFSGLQFPNYSSELNVNALELDDSALYLCASSPGLAIEYEQYFGPGTRLTVT.

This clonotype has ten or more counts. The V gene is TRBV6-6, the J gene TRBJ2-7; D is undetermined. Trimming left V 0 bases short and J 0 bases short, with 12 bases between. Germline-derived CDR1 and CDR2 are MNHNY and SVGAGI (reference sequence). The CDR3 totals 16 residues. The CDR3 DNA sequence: TGTGCCAGCAGTTACTCTCTGGCGGCCCCCTCCTACGAGCAGTACTTC. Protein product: CASSYSLAAPSYEQYF.

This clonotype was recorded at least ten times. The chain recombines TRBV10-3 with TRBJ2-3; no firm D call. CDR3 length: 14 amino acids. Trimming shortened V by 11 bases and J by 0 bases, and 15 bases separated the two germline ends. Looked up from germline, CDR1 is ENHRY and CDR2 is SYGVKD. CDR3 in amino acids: CAVKSNLSTDTQYF. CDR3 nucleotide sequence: TGTGCCGTCAAAAGTAATCTTAGCACAGATACGCAGTATTTT.

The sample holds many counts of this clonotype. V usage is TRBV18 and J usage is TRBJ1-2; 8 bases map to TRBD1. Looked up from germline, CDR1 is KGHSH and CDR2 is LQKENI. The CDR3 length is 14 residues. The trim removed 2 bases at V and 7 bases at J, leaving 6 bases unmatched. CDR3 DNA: TGTGCCAGCTCACCAGGAGCAGGGGGCGTTGGCTACACCTTC. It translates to CASSPGAGGVGYTF.

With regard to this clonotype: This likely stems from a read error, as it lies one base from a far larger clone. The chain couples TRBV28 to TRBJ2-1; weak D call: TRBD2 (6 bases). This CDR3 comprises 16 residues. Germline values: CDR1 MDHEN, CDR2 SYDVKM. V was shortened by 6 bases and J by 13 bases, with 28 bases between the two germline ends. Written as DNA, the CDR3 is TGTGCCAGCAGCCCCCTCGCGGGGCTAGAGGGAGAGACCCAGTTCTTC. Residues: CASSPLAGLEGETQFF.

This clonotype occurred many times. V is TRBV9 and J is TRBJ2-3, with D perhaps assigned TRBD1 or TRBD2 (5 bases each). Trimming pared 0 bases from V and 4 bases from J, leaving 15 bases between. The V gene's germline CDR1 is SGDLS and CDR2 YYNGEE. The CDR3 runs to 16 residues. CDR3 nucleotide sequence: TGTGCCAGCAGCGTAGGTCAGCGGAAGGGGTCAGATACGCAGTATTTT. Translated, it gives CASSVGQRKGSDTQYF.

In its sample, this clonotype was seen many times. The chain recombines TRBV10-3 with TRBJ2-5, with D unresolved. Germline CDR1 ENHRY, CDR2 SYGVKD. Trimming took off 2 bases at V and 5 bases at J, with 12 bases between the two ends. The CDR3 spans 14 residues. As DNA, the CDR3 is TGTGCCATCAGTGAGGGGGTCCCCCCGGAGACCCAGTACTTC. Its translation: CAISEGVPPETQYF.

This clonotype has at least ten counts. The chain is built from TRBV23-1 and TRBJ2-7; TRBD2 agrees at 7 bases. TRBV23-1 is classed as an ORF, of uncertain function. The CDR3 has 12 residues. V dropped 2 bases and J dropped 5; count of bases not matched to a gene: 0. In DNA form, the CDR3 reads TGCGCCAGCAGTCAAGCGGGGGACGAGCAGTACTTC. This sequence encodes CASSQAGDEQYF.

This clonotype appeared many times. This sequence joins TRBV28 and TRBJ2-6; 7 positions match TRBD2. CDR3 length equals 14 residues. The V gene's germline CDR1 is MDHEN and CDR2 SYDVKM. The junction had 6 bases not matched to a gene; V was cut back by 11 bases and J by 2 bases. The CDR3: CACGGRTGANVLTF. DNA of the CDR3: TGTGCCTGTGGCGGGAGAACTGGGGCCAACGTCCTGACTTTC.

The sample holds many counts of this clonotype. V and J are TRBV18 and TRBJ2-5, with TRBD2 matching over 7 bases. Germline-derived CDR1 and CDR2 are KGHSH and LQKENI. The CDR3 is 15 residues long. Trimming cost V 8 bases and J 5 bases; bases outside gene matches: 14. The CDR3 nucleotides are TGTGCCAGCGGGGTCATAAGCGGGGCCCAGGAGACCCAGTACTTC. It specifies CASGVISGAQETQYF.

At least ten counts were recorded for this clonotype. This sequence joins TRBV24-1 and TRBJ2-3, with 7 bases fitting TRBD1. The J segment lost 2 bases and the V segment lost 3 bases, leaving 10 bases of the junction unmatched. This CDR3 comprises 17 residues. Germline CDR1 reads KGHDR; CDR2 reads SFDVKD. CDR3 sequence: CATSDLNRDRNTDTQYF. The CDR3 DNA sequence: TGTGCCACCAGTGATCTAAACCGGGACAGAAACACAGATACGCAGTATTTT.

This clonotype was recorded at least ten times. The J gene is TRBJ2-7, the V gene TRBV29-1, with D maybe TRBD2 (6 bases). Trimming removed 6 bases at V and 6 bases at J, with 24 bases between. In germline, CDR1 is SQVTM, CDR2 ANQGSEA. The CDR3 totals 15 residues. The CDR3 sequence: CSVKDKGQGLGEQYF. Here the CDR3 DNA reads TGCAGCGTAAAGGACAAGGGCCAGGGACTTGGCGAGCAGTACTTC.